This T cell receptor beta chain was sequenced for a study of blood T cells in healthy people across ages. The CDR3 is 16 residues long. Using a J-beta primer mix together with a sample-barcoded 5' primer, a second PCR was run for about 7 to 12 cycles. All cDNA molecules were each tagged by a template-switch adaptor with 12 random nucleotides. Per sample, CDR3-containing paired-end reads numbered at least 2.5 million. From the 5' RACE reads, TCRdb called clonotypes with MiXCR, one entry per CDR3 protein. The top ten clones hold approximately 7.7% of a sample with about 1,800,000 distinct CDR3 sequences, approximately 28% of them seen once. Note on this clonotype: This may stem from a read error, because a much larger clone lies one nucleotide away.

The specimen was blood. The receptor was derived from a woman aged 25 to 39 in good health. This chain connects TRBV12-3 or TRBV12-4 to TRBJ2-4; the D is unclear. Matching the DNA end better, TRBJ2-7 makes the J call doubtful. CDR3 DNA: TGTGCCGGCAGTTCCTTTCACGTCCTGACTGACTACGAGCAGTACTTC. This gives the protein CAGSSFHVLTDYEQYF.